This section outlines one T cell receptor beta chain sequence together with its context. These data are taken from a study of CD8+ T cells in alopecia areata. Following extraction, RNA underwent reverse transcription to cDNA, which served as the sequencing template. Method: immunoSEQ multiplex PCR; TCRdb's copy keeps in-frame clones and lacks some. The sample includes 150,000 to 200,000 clones, more than 60% of them seen just once. The sequenced sample was CD4+ T cells sorted from blood, obtained at week 0. This clonotype was sampled from a human donor with alopecia areata.

The CDR3 DNA reads as TGTGCCAGTAGTATAAGGGGACAGGGAAGTGGCTACACCTTC. This sequence encodes CASSIRGQGSGYTF. This sequence joins TRBV19 and TRBJ1-2; 9 bases are shared with TRBD1. This CDR3 is 14 amino acids long. V was clipped by 2 bases and J by 7 bases; unmatched bases: 5. Germline V gene sequence: CDR1 LNHDA, CDR2 SQIVND (reference sequence).